A single sample gave rise to the 7 T cell receptor beta chains below, sequenced in a study of OX40 agonist ivuxolimab in advanced cancers. Assay used: immunoSEQ multiplex PCR; TCRdb lists only in-frame clones, some missing. The table shows over 60,000 clones, with 85% to 90% occurring only once. The sequences come from CD4+ or CD8+ T cells sorted from blood, collected in a trial of the OX40 agonist ivuxolimab. Receptors originate from an adult with an advanced solid tumor such as melanoma, head and neck, liver or kidney cancer.

This clone was seen once. V and J are TRBV19 and TRBJ2-3, with 11 bases lining up with TRBD1. The V gene's germline CDR1 is LNHDA and CDR2 SQIVND (reference sequence). This CDR3 region has 15 residues. The ends lost 6 bases at V and 5 bases at J; junction bases unmatched: 7. CDR3 sequence (DNA): TGTGCCAGTAGCAATGGACAGGGGGCAGGAGATACGCAGTATTTT. As protein: CASSNGQGAGDTQYF.

The chain combines TRBV7-9 with TRBJ2-7; TRBD2 matches 9 bases. Germline CDR1 SEHNR, CDR2 FQNEAQ (reference sequence). This CDR3 is built from 18 residues. V shed 5 bases and J 7 bases; nucleotides not matched to a gene: 21. CDR3: CASSLLGVAGASSGEQYF. The CDR3 DNA reads as TGTGCCAGCAGCCTCCTGGGGGTAGCGGGGGCCTCCTCGGGTGAGCAGTACTTC.

The chain combines TRBV6-5 with TRBJ1-2; 7 bases agree with TRBD1. Trimming took 6 bases from V and 5 from J; bases not matched to a gene: 12. Germline values: CDR1 MNHEY, CDR2 SVGAGI. The CDR3 consists of 15 residues. The CDR3 DNA follows: TGTGCCAGCAGGGGGTACAGGGGCATATATTATGGCTACACCTTC. Translated, it gives CASRGYRGIYYGYTF.

J is TRBJ2-7 and V is TRBV6-6, with a possible D match to TRBD2 (5 bases). Germline V gene lookup returns CDR1 MNHNY and CDR2 SVGAGI (reference sequence). The CDR3 is 15 amino acids. V lost 0 bases and J lost 5, with 14 bases in between. The CDR3 here is CASSYSVPRGNEQYF. The CDR3 coding sequence is TGTGCCAGCAGTTACTCGGTCCCGCGAGGGAACGAGCAGTACTTC.

The sample holds one count of this clone. The chain is built from TRBV29-1 and TRBJ2-2, with 8 bases lining up with TRBD2. Germline trimming cut 5 bases from V and 2 bases from J; bases unmatched to any gene: 10. CDR3 length: 16 residues. CDR1 and CDR2 from the germline V gene are SQVTM and ANQGSEA. The CDR3 coding sequence is TGCAGCGTTTCCCGTGGCGGGGGGATTAACACCGGGGAGCTGTTTTTT. Translated: CSVSRGGGINTGELFF.

This clone has a handful of counts. The rearrangement joins TRBV10-3 to TRBJ1-5; D is uncertain. The V gene lost 0 bases and the J gene lost 6 bases, with 12 bases spanning the gap. CDR1 and CDR2 from the germline V gene are ENHRY and SYGVKD. This CDR3 region has 15 residues. The DNA of the CDR3 is TGTGCCATCAGTGAGTCATCAGGCGGGAGTCAGCCCCAGCATTTT. It specifies CAISESSGGSQPQHF.

J is TRBJ1-2 and V is TRBV11-1, with TRBD1 matching 9 bases. The CDR3 is made up of 15 amino acids. Germline CDR1 is SGHAT and CDR2 is FQDESV (reference sequence). Trimming removed 6 bases from V and 0 bases from J; junction bases left unmatched: 5. The chain's CDR3 is CASRRTGGSNYGYTF. For the CDR3, the DNA is TGTGCCAGCAGACGCACAGGGGGCTCTAACTATGGCTACACCTTC.